This TCR beta chain originates from a study of beta chain features in type 1 diabetes. Study context: Comparable age, gender and cell yields were observed in patients relative to healthy donors.

In the case of this clone: Its antigen is not identified.

Study-wide results and caveats: Within the patient group, naive, central memory and Treg TCRB repertoires appeared more similar to each other than within healthy donors.

Researchers reported sorting CD4+ naive, central memory, regulatory and stem cell-like memory cells via CD45RO/CCR7/CD25/CD127/CD95/CD27. Purity of each sorted population was above 95%. The entirety of the isolated RNA underwent reverse transcription, so expressed TCRB transcripts were sequenced. The protocol was immunoSEQ multiplex PCR, while the TCRdb copy is restricted to in-frame clones and leaves out a portion. The sample shows about 230,000 clones, over 9.5% of them seen only once. This CDR3 has 14 residues. Germline loops: CDR1 SGHRS, CDR2 YFSETQ. Trimming at V came to 1 base and at J to 3 bases, leaving 3 bases not matched to a gene.

The chain has TRBV5-1 and TRBJ2-7, with TRBD1 matching over 8 bases. The receptor was derived from a woman aged 18-29 years in good health. The sequencing sample was made of naive CD4+ T cells from blood. CDR3 residues: CASSLTGQGYEQYF. CDR3 in DNA: TGCGCCAGCAGCTTGACCGGACAGGGCTACGAGCAGTACTTC.